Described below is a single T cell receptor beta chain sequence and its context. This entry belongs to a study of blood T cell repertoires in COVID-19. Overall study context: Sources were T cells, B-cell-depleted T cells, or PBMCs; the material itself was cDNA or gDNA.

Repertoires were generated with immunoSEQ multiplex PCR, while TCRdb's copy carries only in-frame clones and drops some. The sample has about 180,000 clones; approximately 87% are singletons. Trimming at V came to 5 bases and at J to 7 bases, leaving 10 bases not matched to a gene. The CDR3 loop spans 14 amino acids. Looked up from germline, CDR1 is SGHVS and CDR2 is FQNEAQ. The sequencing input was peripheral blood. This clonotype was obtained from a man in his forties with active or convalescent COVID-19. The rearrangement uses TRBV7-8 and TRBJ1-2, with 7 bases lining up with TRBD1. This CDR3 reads CASSPGQAGIGYTF. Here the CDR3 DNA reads TGTGCCAGCAGCCCAGGACAGGCTGGTATTGGCTACACCTTC.